Listed below are T cell receptor beta chains from one sample, sequenced in a study of cytomegalovirus exposure and HLA in healthy donors. The assay was immunoSEQ multiplex PCR, and TCRdb's table has in-frame clones only and misses some. In the table there are around 110,000 clones, around 10% of which are singletons. The material sequenced was PBMCs. The receptors were sampled from a man aged 25 to 45 in good health and CMV-seronegative. Each CDR3 is given with its conserved first and last residue. The D gene is left open where the match is weak. The size field is filled for only some rows; it gives once, few, many or a size class.

TRBD2 TRBJ2-1 NA TRBV7-3 CASSPSGRAFNEQFF TGTGCCAGCAGCCCTAGCGGGAGAGCGTTTAATGAGCAGTTCTTC
NA TRBJ2-6 few TRBV28 CATLKPGSEGANVLTF TGTGCCACCCTAAAGCCCGGTTCTGAGGGGGCCAACGTCCTGACTTTC
TRBD2 TRBJ2-7 few TRBV5-1 CASSLGPSGYEQYF TGCGCCAGCAGCTTGGGCCCTAGCGGGTACGAGCAGTACTTC
NA TRBJ1-5 NA TRBV6-5 CASSSIDQPQHF TGTGCCAGCAGTTCCATAGATCAGCCCCAGCATTTT
NA TRBJ1-5 NA TRBV19 CASSIGMLGNQPQHF TGTGCCAGTAGTATAGGAATGTTAGGCAATCAGCCCCAGCATTTT
TRBD1 TRBJ1-5 NA TRBV14 CASSQGQGSNQPQHF TGTGCCAGCAGCCAAGGACAGGGGAGCAATCAGCCCCAGCATTTT
TRBD1 TRBJ1-1 NA TRBV7-2 CASSLGTGNTEAFF TGTGCCAGCAGCCTCGGGACAGGGAACACTGAAGCTTTCTTT
NA TRBJ1-2 NA TRBV15 CATSRLTGTKANYGYTF TGTGCCACCAGCAGACTCACAGGGACGAAGGCAAACTATGGCTACACCTTC
NA TRBJ1-4 few TRBV30 CAWSVGRLEEKLFF TGTGCCTGGAGTGTCGGGAGACTTGAAGAAAAACTGTTTTTT
TRBD2 TRBJ2-3 NA TRBV7-8 CASSLKSSGRTDTQYF TGTGCCAGCAGCTTAAAGTCTAGCGGGAGGACAGATACGCAGTATTTT
TRBD2 TRBJ2-7 NA TRBV5-1 CASSSGNHEQYF TGCGCCAGCAGCAGCGGGAACCACGAGCAGTACTTC
NA TRBJ2-7 few TRBV11-2 CASSLDQGRVHEQYF TGTGCCAGCAGCTTAGATCAGGGCAGGGTACACGAGCAGTACTTC
TRBD1 TRBJ1-6 few TRBV30 CAWRDRVYSPLHF TGTGCCTGGAGGGACAGGGTGTATTCACCCCTCCACTTT
TRBD1 TRBJ1-1 NA TRBV29-1 CSPGTASSNTEAFF TGCAGCCCGGGGACAGCCTCCTCCAACACTGAAGCTTTCTTT
TRBD2 TRBJ2-7 few TRBV14 CASSQVPSSGRYEQYF TGTGCCAGCAGCCAAGTGCCTTCTAGCGGGAGGTACGAGCAGTACTTC
NA TRBJ2-5 NA TRBV20-1 CSARDIGTKHF TGCAGTGCTAGAGATATCGGTACTAAGCACTTC
TRBD2 TRBJ2-1 NA TRBV5-1 CASLGLAGPYNEQFF TGCGCCAGCCTTGGACTAGCGGGGCCCTACAATGAGCAGTTCTTC
NA TRBJ1-5 NA TRBV18 CASHGGNNQPQHF TGTGCCAGCCACGGGGGGAATAATCAGCCCCAGCATTTT
TRBD2 TRBJ2-7 NA TRBV9 CASSVAASGGYEQYF TGTGCCAGCAGCGTAGCGGCTAGCGGGGGATACGAGCAGTACTTC
TRBD1 TRBJ2-7 few TRBV10-2 CASSDTGTGDEQYF TGCGCCAGCAGTGATACCGGGACAGGGGACGAGCAGTACTTC
NA TRBJ2-7 NA TRBV5-1 CASSLGVTNTYEQYF TGCGCCAGCAGCTTGGGGGTGACAAATACCTACGAGCAGTACTTC
NA TRBJ1-2 few TRBV5-1 CASSFPDREYGYTF TGCGCCAGCAGCTTCCCCGACCGGGAATATGGCTACACCTTC
NA TRBJ1-5 NA TRBV28 CASSSLTASYSNQPQHF TGTGCCAGCAGTTCCTTGACAGCAAGTTATAGCAATCAGCCCCAGCATTTT
TRBD2 TRBJ2-5 few TRBV5-1 CASSLAGAGRGETQYF TGCGCCAGCAGCTTGGCCGGAGCGGGGCGCGGAGAGACCCAGTACTTC
NA TRBJ1-5 NA TRBV18 CASSRGDSMPQHF TGTGCCAGCTCACGGGGGGATTCGATGCCCCAGCATTTT
NA TRBJ2-3 NA TRBV30 CAWSLQGATDTQYF TGTGCCTGGAGTCTACAGGGAGCCACAGATACGCAGTATTTT
NA TRBJ2-5 NA TRBV6-5 CASSYSGRAETQYF TGTGCCAGCAGTTACTCGGGCAGGGCTGAGACCCAGTACTTC
NA TRBJ2-2 NA TRBV25-1 CASSESGQTGELFF TGTGCCAGCAGTGAAAGTGGACAAACCGGGGAGCTGTTTTTT
NA TRBJ2-3 NA TRBV6-6 CASSPGGDTQYF TGTGCCAGCAGCCCGGGTGGCGATACGCAGTATTTT
TRBD1 TRBJ2-1 NA TRBV28 CASRMGQERMIYNEQFF TGTGCCAGCAGAATGGGACAGGAGAGGATGATATACAATGAGCAGTTCTTC
TRBD1 TRBJ1-6 NA TRBV9 CASSVLGTGVSPLHF TGTGCCAGCAGCGTACTTGGGACAGGCGTTTCACCCCTCCACTTT
NA TRBJ2-1 NA TRBV9 CASSLGTKDNEQFF TGTGCCAGCAGCCTCGGGACAAAAGACAATGAGCAGTTCTTC
TRBD2 TRBJ2-7 few TRBV9 CASSVESSGRYEQYF TGTGCCAGCAGCGTAGAGTCTAGCGGGAGGTACGAGCAGTACTTC
TRBD2 TRBJ2-3 NA TRBV7-3 CASTSGLATDTQYF TGTGCCAGCACCTCCGGACTAGCGACAGATACGCAGTATTTT
NA TRBJ1-4 NA TRBV4-3 CASSHTLTREKLFF TGCGCCAGCAGCCACACGCTGACTCGGGAAAAACTGTTTTTT
TRBD2 TRBJ2-1 NA TRBV5-1 CASRAGGTYNEQFF TGCGCCAGCAGGGCGGGAGGGACCTACAATGAGCAGTTCTTC
NA TRBJ1-1 few TRBV10-3 CAISEVAGAVGAFF TGTGCCATCAGTGAAGTGGCAGGGGCCGTCGGAGCTTTCTTT
NA TRBJ2-7 NA TRBV29-1 CSVEEAGAAYEQYF TGCAGCGTTGAGGAGGCAGGGGCAGCCTACGAGCAGTACTTC
NA TRBJ1-5 NA TRBV5-1 CASSLSGDQPQHF TGCGCCAGCAGCTTATCCGGGGATCAGCCCCAGCATTTT
TRBD2 TRBJ2-1 NA TRBV28 CAIRGLAGNSYNEQFF TGTGCGATCAGAGGACTAGCGGGGAACTCCTACAATGAGCAGTTCTTC
TRBD2 TRBJ2-1 NA TRBV2 CASSELAGGGNEQFF TGTGCCAGCAGTGAACTAGCGGGAGGCGGCAATGAGCAGTTCTTC
NA TRBJ2-1 few TRBV18 CASSRAGQVINEQFF TGTGCCAGCTCTCGAGCGGGCCAGGTAATCAATGAGCAGTTCTTC
TRBD2 TRBJ2-3 few TRBV19 CASSTWTSADTQYF TGTGCCAGTAGTACCTGGACTAGCGCAGATACGCAGTATTTT
TRBD1 TRBJ2-7 NA TRBV7-9 CASSLGAGQGIEQYF TGTGCCAGCAGCTTAGGGGCCGGACAGGGAATCGAGCAGTACTTC
NA TRBJ1-2 NA TRBV5-5 CASSLLYGYTF TGTGCCAGCAGCTTGCTATATGGCTACACCTTC
NA TRBJ1-4 NA TRBV9 CASSVQPGPASLFF TGTGCCAGCAGCGTCCAGCCAGGGCCAGCGAGTTTGTTTTTT
TRBD1 TRBJ1-1 NA TRBV18 CASSTTGDTEAFF TGTGCCAGCTCAACGACAGGGGACACTGAAGCTTTCTTT
TRBD1 TRBJ1-6 few TRBV18 CASSSGTGANSPLHF TGTGCCAGCTCATCCGGGACAGGGGCTAATTCACCCCTCCACTTT
NA TRBJ1-1 NA TRBV5-1 CASSLAGESTEAFF TGCGCCAGCAGCTTGGCCGGGGAGAGCACTGAAGCTTTCTTT
TRBD1 TRBJ2-7 NA TRBV5-1 CASSLDAGGIYEQYF TGCGCCAGCAGCTTGGATGCAGGGGGCATCTACGAGCAGTACTTC
NA TRBJ2-6 few TRBV28 CASSTQLNSGANVLTF TGTGCCAGCAGTACGCAACTTAACTCTGGGGCCAACGTCCTGACTTTC
NA TRBJ2-6 NA TRBV9 CASSVGRGRGANVLTF TGTGCCAGCAGCGTAGGTCGTGGGCGTGGGGCCAACGTCCTGACTTTC